A single sample is the source of the 25 T cell receptor beta chains below, sequenced in a study of blood T cells in healthy people across ages. PCR was performed a second time for roughly 7 to 11 cycles using a sample-barcoded 5' primer and a J-beta primer mix. TCRdb redid the calling of the 5' RACE reads with MiXCR, one entry per CDR3 protein. Among 750,000 to 850,000 distinct CDR3 sequences listed, roughly 25% were seen once. These sequences were also reported in another study, on T cells of mothers and their children.

Sequenced sample: blood. The receptors derive from a boy between 5 and 17 years old in good health.

The chain carries TRBV29-1 and TRBJ1-1; no definite D call. V was shortened by 5 bases and J by 4 bases, with 11 bases between the two germline ends. Germline-derived CDR1 and CDR2 are SQVTM and ANQGSEA. The CDR3 extends over 12 amino acids. CDR3 DNA: TGCAGCGTTCTCACAGCTTCCACTGAAGCTTTCTTT. Translation: CSVLTASTEAFF.

This clonotype was seen more than once but under ten times. V usage is TRBV4-1 and J usage is TRBJ1-1; a possible D gene is TRBD1 (5 bases). CDR1 and CDR2 from the germline V gene are MGHRA and YSYEKL. Trimming removed 4 bases from V and 1 base from J, with 10 bases in between. The CDR3 contains 14 residues. The CDR3 sequence is CASSRQQANTEAFF. The CDR3 bases are TGCGCCAGCAGCCGGCAACAGGCGAACACTGAAGCTTTCTTT.

This clonotype was counted between two and nine times. The rearrangement uses TRBV15 and TRBJ1-6, with TRBD1 identical over 8 bases. Germline trimming cut 1 base from V and 10 bases from J; bases unmatched to any gene: 3. Germline loops: CDR1 LNHNV, CDR2 YYDKDF (reference sequence). This CDR3 is built from 14 residues. The CDR3 region is CATSRGTGRSPLHF. In DNA, the CDR3 is TGTGCCACCAGCAGAGGGACAGGGAGGTCACCCCTCCACTTT.

As regards this clonotype: An end of the junction does not agree with germline; a read error may underlie this. V gene TRBV7-3 combines with J gene TRBJ2-5; D is undetermined. The DNA end is a closer match to TRBJ2-1, so the J assignment may be wrong. CDR1 is SGHTA and CDR2 is FQGTGA in the germline V gene. The CDR3 sequence is 14 residues long. CDR3 sequence: CASSAQPSSNEQFF. CDR3 in DNA: TGTGCCAGCAGCGCGCAACCATCCTCCAATGAGCAGTTCTTC.

This clonotype was observed a handful of times. This sequence joins TRBV3-1 and TRBJ2-1, with D uncertain. Germline CDR1 LGHDT, CDR2 YNNKEL (reference sequence). This CDR3 is built from 15 residues. Trimming shortened V by 0 bases and J by 6 bases, and 12 bases separated the two germline ends. CDR3 residues: CASSQDPSLPNEQFF. DNA for the CDR3: TGTGCCAGCAGCCAAGATCCGAGTCTCCCCAATGAGCAGTTCTTC.

The rearrangement uses TRBV27 and TRBJ2-3, with a tentative D call TRBD2 (6 bases). The CDR3 runs 17 residues. From germline, CDR1 is MNHEY and CDR2 SMNVEV (reference sequence). V was trimmed by 4 bases and J by 3 bases, leaving 20 bases between them. In DNA, the CDR3 is TGTGCCAGCAGTTCCCCGGGGGACGGGGTGTGGACAGATACGCAGTATTTT. Residues: CASSSPGDGVWTDTQYF.

This clonotype was counted between two and nine times. The V gene is TRBV29-1, the J gene TRBJ2-7; 12 nucleotides line up with TRBD2. In germline, CDR1 is SQVTM, CDR2 ANQGSEA. The CDR3 totals 15 residues. Trimming at V came to 4 bases and at J to 6 bases, leaving 10 bases not matched to a gene. The CDR3 spells CSVALSTSGRSEQYF. DNA of the CDR3: TGCAGCGTTGCGTTGAGCACTAGCGGGAGGAGCGAGCAGTACTTC.

The rearrangement links TRBV29-1 to TRBJ2-3, with no clear D. Germline V gene data show CDR1 as SQVTM and CDR2 as ANQGSEA. The CDR3 contains 14 residues. V was clipped by 0 bases and J by 1 base, with 8 bases between them. In DNA, the CDR3 is TGCAGCGTTGAAGAAGCCTTCCGCACAGATACGCAGTATTTT. Translated, it gives CSVEEAFRTDTQYF.

This clonotype was observed a few times. This chain joins TRBV6-2 or TRBV6-3 and TRBJ1-4, with 7 bases lining up with TRBD1. The junction had 7 bases not matched to a gene; V was cut back by 5 bases and J by 7 bases. CDR3 length equals 14 residues. Looked up from germline, CDR1 is MNHEY and CDR2 is SVGEGT. The CDR3 nucleotides read TGTGCCAGCAGTGATACAGGGGCCGGTGAAAAACTGTTTTTT. This sequence encodes CASSDTGAGEKLFF.

This clonotype was detected only once. The rearrangement joins TRBV27 to TRBJ2-5; 10 positions match TRBD1. The CDR3 is made up of 15 amino acids. Germline V CDR1 and CDR2: MNHEY, SMNVEV (reference sequence). The V and J ends lost 3 bases and 5 bases, in that order; junction bases with no gene match: 6. CDR3 amino acids: CASSFVTGGMETQYF. Here the CDR3 DNA reads TGTGCCAGCAGTTTCGTGACAGGGGGCATGGAGACCCAGTACTTC.

This clonotype appeared a few times. The gene calls are TRBV20-1 and TRBJ2-1; D remains unclear. The J call may be in error: the DNA end matches TRBJ2-5 better. Germline-derived CDR1 and CDR2 are DFQATT and SNEGSKA (reference sequence). The CDR3 sequence is 13 residues long. CDR3 loop: CSARDPTAETQYF. In DNA, the CDR3 is TGCAGTGCTAGAGATCCTACCGCGGAGACCCAGTACTTC.

This clonotype has a handful of counts. The V and J genes are TRBV9 and TRBJ1-6, with D possibly being TRBD1 (5 bases). This CDR3 has 15 residues. The V gene lost 4 bases and the J gene lost 6 bases, with 14 bases spanning the gap. Germline loops: CDR1 SGDLS, CDR2 YYNGEE. The CDR3 here is CASSPFGGGNSPLHF. CDR3 sequence (DNA): TGTGCCAGCAGCCCCTTTGGGGGAGGTAATTCACCCCTCCACTTT.

The rearrangement links TRBV7-2 to TRBJ2-7; 8 positions match TRBD1. The junction had 6 bases not matched to a gene; V was cut back by 5 bases and J by 0 bases. The germline CDR1 and CDR2 sequences are SGHTA and FQGNSA. The length of the CDR3 is 15 residues. The CDR3 DNA is TGTGCCAGCAGCCCGAACAGGGGGACCTCCTACGAGCAGTACTTC. Amino acid sequence: CASSPNRGTSYEQYF. Using reference TRBV7-2 and TRBJ2-7 for the parts outside the CDR3, the full variable domain is GAGVSQSPSNKVTEKGKDVELRCDPISGHTALYWYRQSLGQGLEFLIYFQGNSAPDKSGLPSDRFSAERTGGSVSTLTIQRTQQEDSAVYLCASSPNRGTSYEQYFGPGTRLTVT.

The chain couples TRBV2 to TRBJ2-5, with no clear D. The CDR3 length is 14 residues. Germline V gene sequence: CDR1 SNHLY, CDR2 FYNNEI. Trimming removed 7 bases at V and 2 bases at J, with 14 bases between. The CDR3 DNA reads TGTGCCAGCAACGACCCGACACTTCAAGAGACCCAGTACTTC. Residues: CASNDPTLQETQYF.

The genes are TRBV4-1 and TRBJ2-7; D ambiguous. V was cut by 0 bases and J by 3 bases, with 12 bases left in between. Germline assignment: CDR1 MGHRA and CDR2 YSYEKL. CDR3 length equals 15 residues. The CDR3 region is CASSQDDGDVYEQYF. In DNA, the CDR3 is TGCGCCAGCAGCCAAGATGATGGCGATGTCTACGAGCAGTACTTC.

This sequence joins TRBV29-1 and TRBJ2-5, with a tentative D call TRBD2 (5 bases). The CDR3 spans 13 residues. V was cut by 0 bases and J by 7 bases, with 12 bases left in between. Germline V gene sequence: CDR1 SQVTM, CDR2 ANQGSEA. The CDR3 loop reads CSVEDGGGRTQYF. The DNA of the CDR3 is TGCAGCGTTGAAGATGGAGGTGGTCGGACCCAGTACTTC.

J is TRBJ2-1 and V is TRBV3-1, with TRBD1 matching 11 bases. Losses at the gene ends were 0 bases for V and 8 bases for J; bases not matched to a gene: 9. Germline assignment: CDR1 LGHDT and CDR2 YNNKEL (reference sequence). There are 17 residues in the CDR3. The DNA for the CDR3 is TGTGCCAGCAGCCAAGAGGGTGGGACAGGGGGGTCGTATGAGCAGTTCTTC. It encodes CASSQEGGTGGSYEQFF.

This clonotype was observed a few times. The J gene is TRBJ2-7, the V gene TRBV5-1, with 7 bases fitting TRBD2. The CDR3 runs to 14 residues. V trimming: 8 bases; J trimming: 3 bases; junction bases outside the gene matches: 11. The germline V gene has CDR1 SGHRS and CDR2 YFSETQ. CDR3 nucleotide sequence: TGCGCCAGTCGCGGGGGACGGTCGAACTACGAGCAGTACTTC. It codes for CASRGGRSNYEQYF.

V is TRBV6-5 and J is TRBJ1-6, with TRBD1 identical over 8 bases. Germline loops: CDR1 MNHEY, CDR2 SVGAGI. The CDR3 is made up of 14 amino acids. The ends lost 6 bases at V and 10 bases at J; junction bases unmatched: 8. As DNA, the CDR3 is TGTGCCAGCAGAAACCGGGACAGGAGGTCACCCCTCCACTTT. As protein: CASRNRDRRSPLHF.

This clonotype was seen more than once but under ten times. The chain is built from TRBV19 and TRBJ1-2; TRBD1 aligns across 10 bases. Losses at the gene ends were 2 bases for V and 10 bases for J; bases not matched to a gene: 10. This CDR3 is built from 15 residues. Germline V lookup: CDR1 LNHDA, CDR2 SQIVND (reference sequence). CDR3 amino acids: CASSIPKGTGDDYTF. CDR3 nucleotide sequence: TGTGCCAGTAGTATACCGAAGGGGACAGGGGATGACTACACCTTC.

This chain joins TRBV20-1 and TRBJ2-1, with D hard to call. V lost 6 bases and J 8 bases, leaving 14 bases between the germline ends. From germline, CDR1 is DFQATT and CDR2 SNEGSKA (reference sequence). The CDR3 covers 12 residues. The CDR3 DNA reads TGCAGTGCCGCCCCGATTCAGTATGAGCAGTTCTTC. It specifies CSAAPIQYEQFF.

The chain combines TRBV6-2 or TRBV6-3 with TRBJ1-1, with D uncertain. Trimming removed 6 bases from V and 10 bases from J, with 12 bases in between. Germline V gene sequence: CDR1 MNHEY, CDR2 SVGEGT. The CDR3 consists of 11 residues. CDR3 in DNA: TGTGCCAGCAGCCGGGCAGAAGGAGCTTTCTTT. Its protein product is CASSRAEGAFF.

The rearrangement uses TRBV18 and TRBJ2-5; D ambiguous. The J call is in doubt because the DNA end fits TRBJ2-7 better. The CDR3 length is 15 residues. Per germline, CDR1 KGHSH and CDR2 LQKENI. Here the CDR3 DNA reads TGTGCCAGCTCACCACCGGGTTCGGCACCCTACGAGCAGTACTTC. It translates to CASSPPGSAPYEQYF.

The J gene is TRBJ1-2, the V gene TRBV6-2 or TRBV6-3; TRBD1 agrees at 7 bases. The J segment lost 2 bases and the V segment lost 4 bases, leaving 7 bases of the junction unmatched. The V gene's germline CDR1 is MNHEY and CDR2 SVGEGT. This CDR3 comprises 15 residues. The CDR3 reads CASSSPGTANYGYTF. CDR3 in DNA: TGTGCCAGCAGTTCCCCTGGGACAGCGAACTATGGCTACACCTTC.

CDR3 loop: CASSVGRGNEQFF. The DNA of the CDR3 is TGTGCCAGCAGTGTGGGAAGGGGGAATGAGCAGTTCTTC. J is TRBJ2-1 and V is TRBV6-1; a weak D match, TRBD1 (6 bases). Germline V gene sequence: CDR1 MNHNS, CDR2 SASEGT. Trimming took 4 bases from V and 7 from J, leaving 11 bases between them. The CDR3 loop spans 13 amino acids.